This is a list of T cell receptor beta chains from one sample in a study of PD-1 blockade in mismatch repair-deficient tumors. Here immunoSEQ multiplex PCR was the method, and the copy in TCRdb shows in-frame clones only, minus some. The top ten hold roughly 13% of the sample, which has approximately 63,000 clones, about 87% seen once. The sequencing used peripheral blood, collected 52 weeks after starting pembrolizumab. Source of these receptors: an adult with mismatch repair-deficient cancer. Each CDR3 is given with its conserved first and last residue. The order of the fields is V gene, D gene, clone size, J gene, CDR3 protein, CDR3 DNA. The D gene is left open where the match is weak. Size tells how often a clone was seen (once, few, many) or the class of an expanded clone, and some rows leave it out.

>TRBV6-1|.|.|TRBJ2-1
CASSESGFSYNEQFF
TGTGCCAGCAGTGAATCTGGATTCTCCTACAATGAGCAGTTCTTC
>TRBV27|.|.|TRBJ2-1
CASSFTGNEQFF
TGTGCCAGCAGTTTTACGGGCAATGAGCAGTTCTTC
>TRBV9|.|.|TRBJ2-4
CASSPWESGGIQYF
TGTGCCAGCAGCCCTTGGGAGAGCGGTGGCATTCAGTACTTC
>TRBV5-1|.|few|TRBJ1-1
CASSFRQNFEAFF
TGCGCCAGCAGCTTCCGACAGAACTTTGAAGCTTTCTTT
>TRBV7-9|.|.|TRBJ2-7
CASSLGATYEQYF
TGTGCCAGCAGCTTAGGGGCTACCTACGAGCAGTACTTC
>TRBV2|TRBD2|.|TRBJ2-3
CASRGTSGRRDTQYF
TGTGCCAGCAGGGGGACTAGCGGGAGACGAGATACGCAGTATTTT
>TRBV11-2|.|.|TRBJ2-7
CASSSPPIYEQYF
TGTGCCAGCAGCTCCCCCCCCATATACGAGCAGTACTTC
>TRBV4-1|.|.|TRBJ2-7
CASSQRDTSSYEQYF
TGCGCCAGCAGCCAACGGGACACGAGCTCCTACGAGCAGTACTTC
>TRBV7-2|.|.|TRBJ1-2
CASSFVLLDYGYTF
TGTGCCAGCAGCTTTGTCCTCCTAGACTATGGCTACACCTTC
>TRBV2|.|.|TRBJ1-2
CASSTRSSNYGYTF
TGTGCCAGCAGTACAAGATCCTCTAACTATGGCTACACCTTC
>TRBV27|TRBD1|once|TRBJ2-7
CASSLGTGAYEQYF
TGTGCCAGCAGTTTAGGGACAGGGGCCTACGAGCAGTACTTC
>TRBV19|TRBD2|.|TRBJ2-7
CASSPGLAGGIPYEQYF
TGTGCCAGTAGTCCGGGACTAGCGGGAGGAATTCCCTACGAGCAGTACTTC
>TRBV7-9|TRBD2|.|TRBJ2-1
CASSPSTSGVYNEQFF
TGTGCCAGCAGCCCTTCTACTAGCGGGGTTTACAATGAGCAGTTCTTC